These 13 T cell receptor beta chains were sequenced from one sample in a study of T-cell reconstitution after alpha-beta-depleted transplantation in children. Preparing the TCRbeta library involved the use of unique molecular identifiers. TCRdb reanalysed the PCR reads using MiXCR and keeps one entry per CDR3 protein. The data hold fewer than 550,000 distinct CDR3 sequences, with more than 9.5% observed a single time. The sequenced sample was PBMCs, mostly from graft donor cells, obtained 180 days after TCRalphabeta/CD19-depleted stem cell transplant. The receptors derive from a female patient aged 2-10 years who had a stem cell transplant for aplastic anemia, so the T cells may come from the graft donor.

This sequence joins TRBV7-9 and TRBJ2-3; 7 nucleotides align to TRBD2. The CDR3 is made up of 17 amino acids. In germline, CDR1 is SEHNR, CDR2 FQNEAQ (reference sequence). After removal of 5 bases from V and 5 bases from J, the junction contained 16 bases not matched to a gene. CDR3 DNA sequence: TGTGCCAGCAGCCCCGAGGGGCCTAGCGGAAAGGTAGATACGCAGTATTTT. Encoded protein: CASSPEGPSGKVDTQYF.

There are a few counts of this clonotype. V and J are TRBV18 and TRBJ2-7; no definite D call. The germline V gene encodes CDR1 KGHSH and CDR2 LQKENI. V was pared by 3 bases and J by 5 bases, with 11 bases between. The CDR3 spans 13 residues. The CDR3 reads CASSPLTTNEQYF. The CDR3 DNA reads TGTGCCAGCTCACCTCTCACAACCAACGAGCAGTACTTC.

The sample holds a few counts of this clonotype. The chain recombines TRBV28 with TRBJ2-3; the D is unclear. Germline V lookup: CDR1 MDHEN, CDR2 SYDVKM. The CDR3 contains 15 residues. V lost 6 bases and J 1 base, leaving 14 bases between the germline ends. The CDR3 nucleotides are TGTGCCAGCAGGCTACCAGGCAGCCGCACAGATACGCAGTATTTT. The encoded protein is CASRLPGSRTDTQYF.

This clonotype was seen only a few times. This chain joins TRBV13 and TRBJ2-3, with D unclear. This CDR3 spans 15 amino acids. The V gene's germline CDR1 is PRHDT and CDR2 FYEKMQ (reference sequence). V lost 5 bases and J lost 0, with 12 bases in between. The CDR3: CASSLRLISTDTQYF. CDR3 in DNA: TGTGCCAGCAGCCTTCGACTGATTAGCACAGATACGCAGTATTTT.

This clonotype was found many times. The gene calls are TRBV11-1 and TRBJ2-1; D might be TRBD2 (6 bases). This CDR3 region has 16 residues. Per the germline V gene, CDR1 is SGHAT and CDR2 is FQDESV (reference sequence). Between the trimmed V and J ends, which lost 4 bases and 1 base, there was a span of 14 bases. For the CDR3, the DNA is TGTGCCAGCAGCTGGTGGGACTCGCCTTCCTACAATGAGCAGTTCTTC. Translation: CASSWWDSPSYNEQFF.

The rearrangement uses TRBV6-1 and TRBJ1-5, with 7 bases identical to TRBD1. CDR3 length equals 15 residues. V was clipped by 6 bases and J by 6 bases; unmatched bases: 11. Per germline, CDR1 MNHNS and CDR2 SASEGT. Here the CDR3 DNA reads TGTGCCAGCAGAACGCTAGAAGGGGGCCTTCAGCCCCAGCATTTT. This codes for CASRTLEGGLQPQHF.

This clonotype was counted between two and nine times. The chain has TRBV4-3 and TRBJ2-4; 14 bases align to TRBD2. Germline CDR1 reads LGHNA; CDR2 reads YSLEER. V trimming: 1 base; J trimming: 7 bases; junction bases outside the gene matches: 6. This CDR3 is 17 amino acids long. CDR3 protein: CASSQGLAGGQINIQYF. CDR3 bases: TGCGCCAGCAGCCAAGGACTAGCGGGAGGGCAAATCAACATTCAGTACTTC.

This clonotype appeared a few times. This rearrangement joins TRBV15 to TRBJ1-4, with a tentative D call TRBD1 (5 bases). Trimming left V 0 bases short and J 8 bases short, with 10 bases between. Germline lookup yields CDR1 LNHNV and CDR2 YYDKDF (reference sequence). This CDR3 contains 14 residues. In DNA, the CDR3 is TGTGCCACCAGCAGAGATGCAGGGTTGGAAAAACTGTTTTTT. Encoded protein: CATSRDAGLEKLFF.

The table lists this clonotype with a few counts. The genes are TRBV6-5 and TRBJ1-1; D call uncertain. Germline V gene lookup returns CDR1 MNHEY and CDR2 SVGAGI. Trimming left V 0 bases short and J 1 base short, with 9 bases between. CDR3 length: 15 residues. The CDR3 nucleotides read TGTGCCAGCAGTTACTCAAGAGTGGGGAACACTGAAGCTTTCTTT. Translation gives CASSYSRVGNTEAFF.

This clonotype was observed a handful of times. The V call is TRBV4-3, the J call TRBJ2-7; D might be TRBD1 (6 bases). The CDR3 is 16 amino acids. Trimming removed 1 base from V and 0 bases from J, with 13 bases in between. Germline V gene data show CDR1 as LGHNA and CDR2 as YSLEER. CDR3 coding DNA: TGCGCCAGCAGCCAAGGCCCCGGACAGCGCTCCTACGAGCAGTACTTC. Translating gives CASSQGPGQRSYEQYF.

Only a few counts were recorded for this clonotype. CDR3 nucleotide sequence: TGTGCCAGCAGTTTAGCTTTCGAGCAGTACTTC. Its translation: CASSLAFEQYF. The gene calls are TRBV12-3 or TRBV12-4 and TRBJ2-7; D unclear. The CDR3 length is 11 residues. V gave up 0 bases and J gave up 6 bases, with 3 bases separating them.

The chain joins TRBV3-1 to TRBJ2-7; 7 bases line up with TRBD2. The V gene end was trimmed by 3 bases and the J gene end by 0 bases; junction bases not matched to a gene: 5. Germline V CDR1 and CDR2: LGHDT, YNNKEL (reference sequence). The length of the CDR3 is 15 residues. The CDR3, as DNA: TGTGCCAGCAGCCACTCTAGCGGTGGCTCCTACGAGCAGTACTTC. It encodes CASSHSSGGSYEQYF.

CDR3 DNA sequence: TGTGCCAGCAGTTCCGGACTAGCGGGACCGTACACCGGGGAGCTGTTTTTT. It is translated as CASSSGLAGPYTGELFF. The chain joins TRBV6-5 to TRBJ2-2; 12 bases align to TRBD2. In germline, CDR1 is MNHEY, CDR2 SVGAGI. CDR3 length equals 17 residues. J gave up 3 bases and V 4 bases, and 6 bases lay outside the gene matches.